This T cell receptor (beta chain) stems from a study of blood T cell repertoires in COVID-19. About the research overall: T cells, B-cell-depleted T cells, or PBMCs supplied cDNA or gDNA.

Per the original methods: Researchers report that nucleated cell counts were estimated from reference gene primer amplification. Sequencing was performed with immunoSEQ multiplex PCR; in TCRdb, only in-frame clones are kept and a portion is missing. That table gives V, J and clone size, and the DNA gave D and trimming. The table records approximately 500,000 clones, roughly 90% of them present only once. With regard to this clone: Other DNA sequences from this sample encode an identical CDR3 as well.

The V end was cut by 2 bases, the J end by 2 bases, with 13 bases between. CDR3 length equals 16 residues. CDR1 is KGHSH, CDR2 LQKENI, per germline. The V call is TRBV18, the J call TRBJ1-5; tentatively, D is TRBD1 (6 bases). The receptor's source is a woman in her forties who had recovered from COVID-19. The sequencing input was PBMCs or T cells enriched from blood (not recorded which). The CDR3 protein is CASSPTGLGGNQPQHF. The CDR3 bases are TGTGCCAGCTCACCAACAGGGCTGGGCGGCAATCAGCCCCAGCATTTT.